This T cell receptor beta chain appears in the sequencing data of a study of cytomegalovirus exposure and HLA in healthy donors. Study conclusions and caveats: In a later analysis, donors in an Asian-associated ancestry cluster reportedly had fewer N-insertions in productive TCRs than the cohort mean.

Of note for this clone: The antigen remains undetermined.

PCR was performed using 60 Vbeta and 13 Jbeta primers. Only in-frame clones appear in the TCRdb table, and some are missing; sequencing was by immunoSEQ multiplex PCR. This sample has fewer than 200,000 clones; roughly 73% occur once, and the top ten carry 1.5% to 2%. There were likely unrecorded immune exposures, though donors were nominally healthy when sampled. V lost 2 bases, J lost 4 bases, and 11 bases stayed unmatched. CDR3 size: 16 residues. The germline V gene has CDR1 SGDLS and CDR2 YYNGEE. The TCR sequence derives from a woman in her thirties in good health and CMV-seronegative. The sample consisted of PBMCs. This sequence joins TRBV9 and TRBJ2-7, with TRBD2 identical over 8 bases. CDR3 residues: CASSVRSSGSIYEQYF. CDR3 nucleotide sequence: TGTGCCAGCAGCGTGAGAAGCAGCGGGAGTATTTACGAGCAGTACTTC.